A single sample gave rise to the 6 T cell receptor beta chains below, sequenced in a study of control samples from healthy donors and cancer patients. Profiled with immunoSEQ multiplex PCR; TCRdb holds only in-frame clones, not every one. The data show roughly 180,000 clones, with around 93% seen just once and 4.1% held by the top ten. Sequencing was done on a sample of blood. The receptors come from a woman aged 60 to 75 in good health.

J is TRBJ2-5 and V is TRBV19, with 7 bases identical to TRBD1. The CDR3 length is 14 residues. In germline, CDR1 is LNHDA, CDR2 SQIVND (reference sequence). J lost 7 bases, V lost 0 bases, and 5 bases had no gene match. This CDR3 is CASSIENRGGTQYF. The CDR3 nucleotides read TGTGCCAGTAGTATAGAAAACAGGGGTGGGACCCAGTACTTC.

This chain connects TRBV7-2 to TRBJ2-7, with 7 bases lining up with TRBD1. Looked up from germline, CDR1 is SGHTA and CDR2 is FQGNSA. The CDR3 spans 12 residues. The V and J ends lost 5 bases and 3 bases, in that order; junction bases with no gene match: 1. The CDR3 sequence: CASSPGGYEQYF. CDR3 nucleotide sequence: TGTGCCAGCAGCCCAGGGGGCTACGAGCAGTACTTC.

The gene calls are TRBV19 and TRBJ1-2; 9 nucleotides line up with TRBD1. With V trimmed by 5 bases and J by 1 base, 8 bases remained unmatched. The V gene's germline CDR1 is LNHDA and CDR2 SQIVND (reference sequence). The CDR3 spans 16 residues. The CDR3 reads CASSLPGTGINYGYTF. The CDR3 DNA follows: TGTGCCAGTAGTCTGCCCGGGACAGGGATTAACTATGGCTACACCTTC.

The V and J genes are TRBV27 and TRBJ2-7, with D hard to call. The CDR3 extends over 9 amino acids. From germline, CDR1 is MNHEY and CDR2 SMNVEV (reference sequence). The ends were cut back, 6 bases at V and 12 bases at J, with 9 bases in the middle. The CDR3 reads CASSPDRYF. CDR3 coding DNA: TGTGCCAGCAGCCCCGATCGGTACTTC.

This chain links TRBV5-1 with TRBJ1-3; D call uncertain. The CDR3 is 15 residues long. Germline-derived CDR1 and CDR2 are SGHRS and YFSETQ. V was pared by 2 bases and J by 0 bases, with 9 bases between. CDR3 coding DNA: TGCGCCAGCAGCTTTGGAAGTAACTCTGGAAACACCATATATTTT. It specifies CASSFGSNSGNTIYF.

The chain has TRBV11-2 and TRBJ1-2; D not resolved. V gave up 5 bases and J gave up 7 bases, with 20 bases separating them. The CDR3 spans 15 residues. CDR1 SGHAT and CDR2 FQNNGV come from the germline V gene. In DNA, the CDR3 is TGTGCCAGCAGCCTAGGGAGTAGCGGGGTCGGTGGCTACACCTTC. Amino acid sequence: CASSLGSSGVGGYTF.